These 21 T cell receptor beta chains came from one sample sequenced in a study of blood T cell repertoires in COVID-19. The table came from immunoSEQ multiplex PCR; TCRdb's copy has only in-frame clones and leaves some out. Of about 200,000 clones in the sample, 80% to 85% are singletons; the top ten hold over 6.5%. Sequencing was carried out using PBMCs or T cells enriched from blood (not recorded which). These receptors all come from a man aged 35 to 55 who had recovered from COVID-19.

As DNA, the CDR3 is TGTGCCAGCAGCTTAAGCGGGGGGCTTGATGAGCAGTTCTTC. This gives the protein CASSLSGGLDEQFF. The chain employs TRBV7-3 and TRBJ2-1; TRBD2 agrees at 8 bases. Germline trimming cut 1 base from V and 8 bases from J; bases unmatched to any gene: 4. CDR1 and CDR2 (germline): SGHTA, FQGTGA. CDR3 length: 14 amino acids.

The rearrangement uses TRBV2 and TRBJ2-7, with D possibly matching TRBD2 (6 bases). The CDR3 is 13 residues long. Deletions cut 6 bases from V and 0 bases from J, with 9 bases between. Germline loops: CDR1 SNHLY, CDR2 FYNNEI. CDR3 in amino acids: CASSQRASYEQYF. The CDR3, as DNA: TGTGCCAGCAGCCAGCGGGCCTCCTACGAGCAGTACTTC.

This clone was counted once. This chain joins TRBV11-2 and TRBJ1-1, with D unresolved. Between the trimmed V and J ends, which lost 5 bases and 1 base, there was a span of 14 bases. CDR1 is SGHAT and CDR2 is FQNNGV in the germline V gene. The CDR3 runs to 15 residues. The CDR3 sequence is CASSLPYAGNTEAFF. The CDR3 DNA follows: TGTGCCAGCAGCCTCCCCTACGCGGGGAACACTGAAGCTTTCTTT.

The chain carries TRBV7-9 and TRBJ1-2; perhaps TRBD1 as D (5 bases). In germline, CDR1 is SEHNR, CDR2 FQNEAQ (reference sequence). Trimming took 5 bases from V and 5 from J, leaving 24 bases between them. The CDR3 sequence is 17 residues long. The CDR3 DNA reads as TGTGCCAGCAGCCCCTCTCCTGGGGGAGGACGGTTGTATGGCTACACCTTC. Translating gives CASSPSPGGGRLYGYTF.

The chain uses TRBV5-4 and TRBJ1-1; no definite D call. The length of the CDR3 is 14 residues. Germline V gives CDR1 SGHNT, CDR2 YYREEE (reference sequence). Trimming shortened V by 0 bases and J by 3 bases, and 9 bases separated the two germline ends. CDR3 amino acids: CASSLGRGYTEAFF. CDR3 DNA: TGTGCCAGCAGCTTGGGGCGGGGATACACTGAAGCTTTCTTT.

The chain recombines TRBV5-4 with TRBJ1-2; D gene ambiguous. The CDR3 runs 15 residues. Trimming removed 0 bases at V and 4 bases at J, with 13 bases between. Germline V gives CDR1 SGHNT, CDR2 YYREEE (reference sequence). The CDR3 bases are TGTGCCAGCAGCTTGGGGGCAGGCCAAACCTATGGCTACACCTTC. Its translation is CASSLGAGQTYGYTF.

The chain couples TRBV15 to TRBJ2-3, with TRBD2 matching over 11 bases. V was pared by 2 bases and J by 2 bases, with 3 bases of the junction left unmatched. The length of the CDR3 is 16 residues. Germline loops: CDR1 LNHNV, CDR2 YYDKDF (reference sequence). The chain's CDR3 is CATSRPSGGFTDTQYF. As DNA, the CDR3 is TGTGCCACCAGCAGACCTAGCGGGGGGTTCACAGATACGCAGTATTTT.

This chain links TRBV18 with TRBJ2-1; D is undetermined. Germline V gives CDR1 KGHSH, CDR2 LQKENI. Trimming pared 8 bases from V and 1 base from J, leaving 15 bases between. The CDR3 runs to 15 residues. CDR3 DNA: TGTGCCAGCCGTGATGGGCAGAAGTCCTACAATGAGCAGTTCTTC. Translated: CASRDGQKSYNEQFF.

The chain has TRBV9 and TRBJ1-2; tentative D call: TRBD1 (5 bases). Germline CDR1 reads SGDLS; CDR2 reads YYNGEE. This CDR3 is built from 16 residues. V lost 0 bases to trimming and J lost 4 bases, with 16 bases between them. DNA of the CDR3: TGTGCCAGCAGCGTAGGAGGAGGGGTATGGGGCTATGGCTACACCTTC. Amino acid sequence: CASSVGGGVWGYGYTF.

This clone occurred once. V gene TRBV24-1 combines with J gene TRBJ1-5; 7 bases match TRBD1. The CDR3 contains 17 residues. Germline values: CDR1 KGHDR, CDR2 SFDVKD. Trimming removed 3 bases from V and 4 bases from J; junction bases left unmatched: 11. As DNA, the CDR3 is TGTGCCACCAGTGATGGGGGGCGACAGGGTTGGAATCAGCCCCAGCATTTT. Translation: CATSDGGRQGWNQPQHF.

The chain has TRBV7-8 and TRBJ1-5; D gene uncertain. The CDR3 extends over 16 amino acids. Germline CDR1 SGHVS, CDR2 FQNEAQ. V was trimmed by 1 base and J by 0 bases, leaving 10 bases between them. The CDR3 DNA follows: TGTGCCAGCAGCTTAGGGGCAATTTATAGCAATCAGCCCCAGCATTTT. Its translation: CASSLGAIYSNQPQHF.

The chain employs TRBV5-1 and TRBJ2-7; 12 bases match TRBD1. This CDR3 is built from 15 residues. Germline assignment: CDR1 SGHRS and CDR2 YFSETQ. With 2 bases clipped from V and 7 bases from J, the junction kept 7 bases outside the gene matches. The CDR3 DNA reads as TGCGCCAGCAGCTTTTACCGGGACAGGGGGCTTGAGCAGTACTTC. Protein: CASSFYRDRGLEQYF.

This chain connects TRBV10-3 to TRBJ2-3, with a weak D call TRBD1 (5 bases). Germline V gene data show CDR1 as ENHRY and CDR2 as SYGVKD. V lost 11 bases and J lost 1, with 16 bases in between. CDR3 length equals 14 residues. The chain's CDR3 is CAARAGIGTDTQYF. The CDR3 bases are TGTGCCGCACGGGCAGGGATCGGCACAGATACGCAGTATTTT.

The chain couples TRBV24-1 to TRBJ2-3, with 9 bases fitting TRBD1. CDR3 length equals 15 residues. V shed 7 bases and J 5 bases; nucleotides not matched to a gene: 9. Germline V lookup: CDR1 KGHDR, CDR2 SFDVKD. CDR3 in amino acids: CATRAGTGLKDTQYF. Here the CDR3 DNA reads TGTGCCACCAGGGCCGGGACAGGGCTCAAAGATACGCAGTATTTT.

The genes are TRBV5-1 and TRBJ2-3; no definite D call. CDR1 is SGHRS, CDR2 YFSETQ, per germline. Trimming removed 4 bases at V and 0 bases at J, with 9 bases between. CDR3 size: 14 residues. The DNA of the CDR3 is TGCGCCAGCAGCGTGGAATCTAGCACAGATACGCAGTATTTT. Its translation: CASSVESSTDTQYF.

V usage is TRBV15 and J usage is TRBJ2-7, with a tentative D call TRBD1 (6 bases). V dropped 3 bases and J dropped 5 bases, with 29 bases sitting between them. CDR1 is LNHNV, CDR2 YYDKDF, per germline (reference sequence). The CDR3 has 19 amino acids. The CDR3 coding sequence is TGTGCCACCAGCAGTGAGCCAATATCCTACAGGGTGGGGAGAAACGAGCAGTACTTC. It translates to CATSSEPISYRVGRNEQYF.

This chain uses TRBV4-1 with TRBJ2-7, with D unclear. Germline assignment: CDR1 MGHRA and CDR2 YSYEKL. The CDR3 runs to 16 residues. The germline V and J ends were trimmed by 1 base and 0 bases, with 13 bases remaining between them. DNA for the CDR3: TGCGCCAGCAGCCAAGTCGGAGCCCGTCGCTCCTACGAGCAGTACTTC. It is translated as CASSQVGARRSYEQYF.

This rearrangement joins TRBV15 to TRBJ1-3, with 8 bases matching TRBD1. This CDR3 region has 18 residues. The germline CDR1 and CDR2 sequences are LNHNV and YYDKDF (reference sequence). The junction had 11 bases not matched to a gene; V was cut back by 1 base and J by 3 bases. This CDR3 reads CATSRADRAYKDGNTIYF. CDR3 in DNA: TGTGCCACCAGCAGAGCGGACAGGGCTTACAAAGATGGAAACACCATATATTTT.

The rearrangement uses TRBV4-2 and TRBJ1-1; D perhaps matches TRBD1 (5 bases). Germline CDR1 is LGHNA and CDR2 is YNFKEQ. This CDR3 has 15 amino acids. Trimming pared 5 bases from V and 0 bases from J, leaving 13 bases between. CDR3 loop: CASSLGVGMNTEAFF. The CDR3 DNA reads TGTGCCAGCAGCTTAGGGGTGGGGATGAACACTGAAGCTTTCTTT.

V and J are TRBV3-1 (or the pseudogene TRBV3-2) and TRBJ1-2; 8 nucleotides line up with TRBD1. Germline V CDR1 and CDR2: LGHDT, YNNKEL (reference sequence). Trimming removed 0 bases from V and 5 bases from J; junction bases left unmatched: 8. The CDR3 sequence is 16 residues long. The CDR3 reads CASSQERAGGAYGYTF. CDR3 DNA sequence: TGTGCCAGCAGCCAAGAGAGGGCAGGGGGCGCGTATGGCTACACCTTC.

The chain is built from TRBV4-1 and TRBJ1-2; D uncertain. The CDR3 length is 14 residues. Germline V gene sequence: CDR1 MGHRA, CDR2 YSYEKL. V lost 2 bases and J 4 bases, leaving 11 bases between the germline ends. The CDR3 here is CASSQRGGGYGYTF. The CDR3, as DNA: TGCGCCAGCAGCCAACGGGGAGGTGGCTATGGCTACACCTTC.